This TCR beta chain was profiled in a study of blood T cells in healthy people across ages. Together with a sample-barcoded 5' primer, a J-beta primer mix was included in a second PCR lasting about 6 to 11 cycles. One entry per CDR3 protein, called by TCRdb with MiXCR from the 5' RACE reads. Here the sample spans hundreds of thousands of distinct CDR3 sequences, around 49% being singletons. Germline CDR1 DFQATT, CDR2 SNEGSKA (reference sequence). This CDR3 spans 12 amino acids. With 0 bases removed from V and 5 bases from J, the gap between germline ends came to 7 bases. The receptor's source is a woman aged 60-70 years in good health. V is TRBV20-1 and J is TRBJ2-5; D gene uncertain. The sample taken for sequencing was blood. The CDR3 is CSARETQETQYF. In nucleotides, the CDR3 is TGCAGTGCTAGAGAGACACAGGAGACCCAGTACTTC.